Listed here are 19 T cell receptor beta chains from one sample, sequenced in a study of T cells in Graves' hyperthyroidism and ophthalmopathy. It was RNA transcripts that yielded the amplified TCR beta CDR3 regions. Primed by the HTBI set, a first-round RT-PCR was run on the TCR CDR3. MiXCR, run by TCRdb on the multiplex PCR reads, gives a single entry per CDR3 protein. In the table there are more than 500,000 distinct CDR3 sequences, 14% to 15% of which are singletons. Material for sequencing was blood. Receptor source: a woman aged 40 to 55 with Graves' ophthalmopathy.

This clonotype has a count of ten or more. The chain combines TRBV11-3 with TRBJ2-7, with a tentative D call TRBD2 (7 bases). Germline V CDR1 and CDR2: SGHNT, YENEEA. Trimming removed 2 bases from V and 5 bases from J, with 10 bases in between. The CDR3 consists of 13 residues. CDR3 nucleotide sequence: TGTGCCAGCAGCTTAATGCGGGGGCACGAGCAGTACTTC. Its protein product is CASSLMRGHEQYF.

There are a few counts of this clonotype. V usage is TRBV20-1 and J usage is TRBJ2-2, with 8 bases aligning to TRBD1. Germline V gene lookup returns CDR1 DFQATT and CDR2 SNEGSKA (reference sequence). There are 16 residues in the CDR3. V trimming: 2 bases; J trimming: 0 bases; junction bases outside the gene matches: 5. The CDR3 loop is CSARPNRGTNTGELFF. The CDR3 DNA is TGCAGTGCTAGACCCAACAGGGGGACGAACACCGGGGAGCTGTTTTTT.

This clonotype was seen ten or more times. The chain joins TRBV2 to TRBJ2-3; 8 positions match TRBD2. The CDR3 length is 14 residues. Looked up from germline, CDR1 is SNHLY and CDR2 is FYNNEI. The V gene end was trimmed by 8 bases and the J gene end by 6 bases; junction bases not matched to a gene: 10. The CDR3 coding sequence is TGTGCCAGCCGGACTAGCCTACTGGTGGATACGCAGTATTTT. It is translated as CASRTSLLVDTQYF.

This rearrangement joins TRBV4-1 to TRBJ2-1, with TRBD2 matching 11 bases. The CDR3 covers 17 residues. The V segment lost 1 base and the J segment 4 bases; nucleotides outside the gene matches: 6. Germline CDR1 reads MGHRA; CDR2 reads YSYEKL. The chain's CDR3 is CASSQVPGLAAYNEQFF. CDR3 bases: TGCGCCAGCAGCCAAGTCCCGGGACTAGCGGCATACAATGAGCAGTTCTTC.

This clonotype has at least ten counts. This chain joins TRBV27 and TRBJ2-5; D possibly corresponds to TRBD2 (6 bases). CDR3 length: 17 amino acids. Looked up from germline, CDR1 is MNHEY and CDR2 is SMNVEV (reference sequence). V was clipped by 5 bases and J by 0 bases, with 19 bases between them. CDR3 in amino acids: CASSVFPPTGDQETQYF. The CDR3 DNA is TGTGCCAGCAGTGTTTTCCCCCCTACGGGAGACCAAGAGACCCAGTACTTC.

Concerning this clonotype: A single base separates this from a much larger clone, so it may be a read error. The chain is built from TRBV2 and TRBJ2-7, with a tentative D call TRBD1 (6 bases). The CDR3 covers 14 residues. Germline CDR1 is SNHLY and CDR2 is FYNNEI. CDR3 protein: CAGSEEGHRYEQYF. The CDR3 DNA reads TGTGCCGGCAGTGAAGAGGGACACCGTTACGAGCAGTACTTC. Based on the CDR3 plus reference TRBV2 and TRBJ2-7, the full variable domain is EPEVTQTPSHQVTQMGQEVILRCVPISNHLYFYWYRQILGQKVEFLVSFYNNEISEKSEIFDDQFSVERPDGSNFTLKIRSTKLEDSAMYFCAGSEEGHRYEQYFGPGTRLTVT.

This clonotype has a count of ten or more. The chain employs TRBV6-1 and TRBJ1-1; D not resolved. This CDR3 has 12 residues. Germline assignment: CDR1 MNHNS and CDR2 SASEGT. Trimming took 8 bases from V and 1 from J, leaving 8 bases between them. In DNA form, the CDR3 reads TGTGCCAGCCCCGCGAGGAACACTGAAGCTTTCTTT. It codes for CASPARNTEAFF.

This clonotype was seen ten or more times. V usage is TRBV6-2 or TRBV6-3 and J usage is TRBJ2-5; D gene uncertain. The CDR3 extends over 15 amino acids. With 5 bases removed from V and 5 bases from J, the gap between germline ends came to 18 bases. Germline values: CDR1 MNHEY, CDR2 SVGEGT. This CDR3 reads CASSGPREEWETQYF. CDR3 nucleotide sequence: TGTGCCAGCAGTGGCCCAAGAGAAGAGTGGGAGACCCAGTACTTC.

This clonotype was seen repeatedly, ten times or more. One end of the junction is discordant with germline, which a read error may explain. The rearrangement joins TRBV10-3 to TRBJ1-2; D is unresolved. This CDR3 has 14 residues. Germline V CDR1 and CDR2: ENHRY, SYGVKD. CDR3: CAIGDVGWTYGYTF. Written as DNA, the CDR3 is TGTGCCATCGGTGACGTGGGATGGACGTACGGCTACACCTTC.

Ten or more counts support this clonotype. The J gene is TRBJ2-5, the V gene TRBV2; D possibly corresponds to TRBD1 (6 bases). Trimming stripped 5 bases from V and 5 bases from J, with 15 bases between. CDR3 length: 14 residues. Germline lookup yields CDR1 SNHLY and CDR2 FYNNEI. The CDR3 sequence is CASSPQTRGETQYF. The CDR3 DNA is TGTGCCAGCAGTCCACAAACTAGGGGGGAGACCCAGTACTTC.

This clonotype was detected ten times or more. J is TRBJ2-1 and V is TRBV7-3, with TRBD2 matching over 11 bases. This CDR3 is built from 14 residues. CDR1 SGHTA and CDR2 FQGTGA come from the germline V gene. After removal of 2 bases from V and 6 bases from J, the junction contained 0 bases not matched to a gene. The CDR3 spells CASSLLAGGNEQFF. The CDR3 DNA follows: TGTGCCAGCAGCTTACTAGCGGGAGGCAATGAGCAGTTCTTC.

This chain links TRBV28 with TRBJ2-7; no reliable D call. The germline V gene has CDR1 MDHEN and CDR2 SYDVKM. Trimming stripped 3 bases from V and 2 bases from J, with 11 bases between. CDR3 length equals 14 residues. This CDR3 reads CASSLGRPTYEQYF. DNA for the CDR3: TGTGCCAGCAGTTTGGGCAGGCCGACCTACGAGCAGTACTTC. Full variable domain (rest looked up from reference TRBV28 and TRBJ2-7): DVKVTQSSRYLVKRTGEKVFLECVQDMDHENMFWYRQDPGLGLRLIYFSYDVKMKEKGDIPEGYSVSREKKERFSLILESASTNQTSMYLCASSLGRPTYEQYFGPGTRLTVT.

In this sample, this clonotype turned up many times. The chain recombines TRBV11-2 with TRBJ2-7; 8 bases agree with TRBD1. With 5 bases clipped from V and 7 bases from J, the junction kept 16 bases outside the gene matches. In germline, CDR1 is SGHAT, CDR2 FQNNGV. CDR3 size: 16 residues. CDR3 nucleotide sequence: TGTGCCAGCAGCCCGGTGACAGGGGCAGTGGCGTGGGAGCAGTACTTC. It specifies CASSPVTGAVAWEQYF.

This clonotype was recorded many times. The chain uses TRBV2 and TRBJ2-7; D unresolved. The CDR3 has 13 residues. The V and J ends lost 3 bases and 2 bases respectively, with 8 bases between them. CDR1 is SNHLY, CDR2 FYNNEI, per germline. DNA for the CDR3: TGTGCCAGCAGTGAGGGGTACACCTACGAGCAGTACTTC. It is translated as CASSEGYTYEQYF.

This clonotype was found many times. The chain uses TRBV12-3 or TRBV12-4 and TRBJ2-7, with D perhaps matching TRBD1 (6 bases). The germline V and J ends were trimmed by 2 bases and 0 bases, with 8 bases remaining between them. CDR3 size: 14 residues. This chain's CDR3 is CASSLMDSSYEQYF. CDR3 sequence (DNA): TGTGCCAGCAGTTTAATGGACAGCTCCTACGAGCAGTACTTC.

A word on this clonotype: A read error may produce the germline difference seen at one junction end. The V gene is TRBV19, the J gene TRBJ2-2, with D tentatively TRBD2 (6 bases). This CDR3 contains 15 residues. Germline CDR1 reads LNHDA; CDR2 reads SQIVND (reference sequence). CDR3 protein: CASSLDRAGGGELFF. The DNA of the CDR3 is TGTGCCAGTAGTCTAGACAGAGCCGGGGGCGGGGAGCTGTTTTTT. The full variable domain, rest sourced from reference TRBV19 and TRBJ2-2, is DGGITQSPKYLFRKEGQNVTLSCEQNLNHDAMYWYRQDPGQGLRLIYYSQIVNDFQKGDIAEGYSVSREKKESFPLTVTSAQKNPTAFYLCASSLDRAGGGELFFGEGSRLTVL.

This clonotype appeared many times. The chain recombines TRBV6-2 or TRBV6-3 with TRBJ2-7, with a tentative D call TRBD2 (6 bases). Germline V gene lookup returns CDR1 MNHEY and CDR2 SVGEGT. V was clipped by 7 bases and J by 0 bases, with 16 bases between them. The CDR3 length is 15 residues. CDR3 coding DNA: TGTGCCAGCACTGCTTCGTATAGCGGCTCCTACGAGCAGTACTTC. It translates to CASTASYSGSYEQYF.

This clonotype was counted many times. The rearrangement uses TRBV2 and TRBJ2-2; TRBD1 matches at 7 bases. This CDR3 spans 13 amino acids. V lost 6 bases and J lost 3; bases outside the gene matches: 1. CDR1 is SNHLY, CDR2 FYNNEI, per germline. DNA of the CDR3: TGTGCCAGCAGAAGGGGGCACACCGGGGAGCTGTTTTTT. Its protein product is CASRRGHTGELFF.

This clonotype was picked up many times. V usage is TRBV3-1 and J usage is TRBJ2-7; weak D call: TRBD1 (5 bases). From germline, CDR1 is LGHDT and CDR2 YNNKEL (reference sequence). Trimming removed 0 bases at V and 4 bases at J, with 13 bases between. There are 15 residues in the CDR3. In DNA, the CDR3 is TGTGCCAGCAGCCAAGATAGGCAGGGTACGTACGAGCAGTACTTC. Translation: CASSQDRQGTYEQYF.